Below, 23 T cell receptor beta chains from the same sample are listed, as sequenced in a study of T-cell reconstitution after alpha-beta-depleted transplantation in children. Preparing the TCRbeta library involved the use of unique molecular identifiers. One entry per CDR3 protein results from TCRdb running MiXCR on the PCR reads. There are some 550,000 distinct CDR3 sequences in the sample; roughly 23% occur only once, and around an eighth lies in the top ten. This specimen was PBMCs, mostly from graft donor cells, taken 360 days after TCRalphabeta/CD19-depleted stem cell transplant. Source of these receptors: a boy under two years old who had a stem cell transplant for acute myeloid leukemia, so the T cells may come from the graft donor.

The genes are TRBV27 and TRBJ2-3; D possibly uses TRBD1 or TRBD2 (5 bases each). Germline V gene lookup returns CDR1 MNHEY and CDR2 SMNVEV (reference sequence). V shed 2 bases and J shed 1 base, with 10 bases lying between them. The CDR3 covers 15 residues. The CDR3 coding sequence is TGTGCCAGCAGTTTAACGGGGCGAGGCACAGATACGCAGTATTTT. Translating gives CASSLTGRGTDTQYF.

The V gene is TRBV12-3 or TRBV12-4, the J gene TRBJ2-2, with D possibly being TRBD1 (6 bases). The CDR3 consists of 14 residues. V was shortened by 1 base and J by 6 bases, with 9 bases between the two germline ends. The CDR3 protein is CASSLDRAAGELFF. The CDR3 DNA follows: TGTGCCAGCAGTTTAGACAGGGCTGCCGGGGAGCTGTTTTTT.

This chain joins TRBV12-3 or TRBV12-4 and TRBJ2-5, with 11 positions matching TRBD1. V lost 6 bases and J lost 5; bases outside the gene matches: 11. This CDR3 is 16 amino acids long. The CDR3 is CASRARTGGFGETQYF. The CDR3 bases are TGTGCCAGCAGGGCGCGGACAGGGGGCTTCGGGGAGACCCAGTACTTC.

The chain is built from TRBV12-3 or TRBV12-4 and TRBJ2-6, with D maybe TRBD2 (5 bases). This CDR3 has 17 residues. Trimming left V 4 bases short and J 0 bases short, with 13 bases between. CDR3 loop: CASSSEAQSSGANVLTF. The CDR3 DNA follows: TGTGCCAGCAGTTCGGAGGCCCAGAGCTCTGGGGCCAACGTCCTGACTTTC.

The chain recombines TRBV14 with TRBJ2-1; D gene ambiguous. Trimming took 2 bases from V and 2 from J, leaving 16 bases between them. The CDR3 is 17 residues long. Germline V CDR1 and CDR2: SGHDN, FVKESK. The chain's CDR3 is CASSQSKGTTAYNEQFF. For the CDR3, the DNA is TGTGCCAGCAGCCAATCCAAGGGTACAACCGCCTACAATGAGCAGTTCTTC.

The chain carries TRBV27 and TRBJ2-1; 7 bases fit TRBD2. The J segment lost 10 bases and the V segment lost 0 bases, leaving 6 bases of the junction unmatched. Germline CDR1 and CDR2: MNHEY and SMNVEV (reference sequence). This CDR3 is 14 amino acids long. DNA for the CDR3: TGTGCCAGCAGTTTATCGGCGGGGGTGAACGAGCAGTTCTTC. This sequence encodes CASSLSAGVNEQFF.

As DNA, the CDR3 is TGCGCCAGCAGCTCCGGGACAGGGGGAAGAGAGACCCAGTACTTC. Translating gives CASSSGTGGRETQYF. The V call is TRBV5-1, the J call TRBJ2-5; 11 nucleotides line up with TRBD1. This CDR3 comprises 15 residues. V lost 3 bases to trimming and J lost 4 bases; unmatched junction nucleotides: 5. Germline V lookup: CDR1 SGHRS, CDR2 YFSETQ.

This clonotype was detected many times. The J gene is TRBJ2-2, the V gene TRBV5-1; a weak D match, TRBD1 (5 bases). This CDR3 comprises 15 residues. V lost 1 base to trimming and J lost 2 bases, with 9 bases between them. CDR1 SGHRS and CDR2 YFSETQ come from the germline V gene. For the CDR3, the DNA is TGCGCCAGCAGCTTGCAAGGGGTTAACACCGGGGAGCTGTTTTTT. Its translation: CASSLQGVNTGELFF. Combining the CDR3 with reference TRBV5-1 and TRBJ2-2 gives the whole variable domain KAGVTQTPRYLIKTRGQQVTLSCSPISGHRSVSWYQQTPGQGLQFLFEYFSETQRNKGNFPGRFSGRQFSNSRSEMNVSTLELGDSALYLCASSLQGVNTGELFFGEGSRLTVL.

The chain employs TRBV12-3 or TRBV12-4 and TRBJ1-2, with D hard to call. This CDR3 has 13 residues. The ends were cut back, 6 bases at V and 3 bases at J, with 11 bases in the middle. The CDR3 DNA sequence: TGTGCCAGCAGCCGAGTGTCCCACTATGGCTACACCTTC. Encoded protein: CASSRVSHYGYTF.

The genes are TRBV12-3 or TRBV12-4 and TRBJ1-3; tentatively, D is TRBD1 (5 bases). The CDR3 extends over 15 amino acids. Between the trimmed V and J ends, which lost 5 bases and 4 bases, there was a span of 15 bases. CDR3 amino acids: CASSTFDSPGNTIYF. DNA for the CDR3: TGTGCCAGCAGTACGTTCGACAGCCCCGGAAACACCATATATTTT.

This clonotype was observed a few times. This chain uses TRBV7-9 with TRBJ1-2; D unclear. The V end lost 5 bases, the J end lost 8 bases, and 12 bases lay between the germline ends. The CDR3 loop spans 12 amino acids. Germline V CDR1 and CDR2: SEHNR, FQNEAQ (reference sequence). The chain's CDR3 is CASSRRVGGYTF. The CDR3 region has the DNA TGTGCCAGCAGCCGCCGAGTGGGAGGCTACACCTTC.

This clonotype has ten or more counts. V is TRBV20-1 and J is TRBJ2-7; D tentatively fits TRBD1 or TRBD2 (5 bases each). Germline lookup yields CDR1 DFQATT and CDR2 SNEGSKA (reference sequence). CDR3 length equals 16 residues. V was cut by 5 bases and J by 0 bases, with 20 bases left in between. CDR3 sequence reads: CSASGTDKLSSYEQYV. CDR3 DNA sequence: TGCAGTGCTTCCGGGACGGATAAACTTAGCTCCTACGAGCAGTACGTC.

In this sample, this clonotype turned up a few times. V and J are TRBV24-1 and TRBJ2-1; tentatively, D is TRBD1 (6 bases). Germline CDR1 and CDR2: KGHDR and SFDVKD. CDR3 length: 13 residues. Trimming took 4 bases from V and 8 from J, leaving 11 bases between them. DNA for the CDR3: TGTGCCACCAGTGACCTACAGGGCGATGAGCAGTTCTTC. It is translated as CATSDLQGDEQFF.

This clonotype was counted at least ten times. This rearrangement joins TRBV7-9 to TRBJ1-1, with D tentatively TRBD1 (5 bases). CDR3 length: 15 residues. Germline loops: CDR1 SEHNR, CDR2 FQNEAQ (reference sequence). Trimming took 3 bases from V and 0 from J, leaving 11 bases between them. The CDR3, as DNA: TGTGCCAGCAGCTTTAGGACACCTATGAACACTGAAGCTTTCTTT. Its translation: CASSFRTPMNTEAFF.

This clonotype was observed a few times. The chain employs TRBV29-1 and TRBJ2-3; D perhaps matches TRBD2 (6 bases). The CDR3 loop spans 14 amino acids. V gave up 3 bases and J gave up 1 base, with 11 bases separating them. CDR1 is SQVTM and CDR2 is ANQGSEA in the germline V gene. The CDR3 spells CSVEPQRGTDTQYF. CDR3 bases: TGCAGCGTTGAGCCTCAGCGGGGCACAGATACGCAGTATTTT.

V usage is TRBV12-3 or TRBV12-4 and J usage is TRBJ2-7, with a tentative D call TRBD2 (5 bases). The V and J ends lost 4 bases and 2 bases respectively, with 12 bases between them. CDR3 length equals 14 residues. CDR3 residues: CASSSGFGAYEQYF. CDR3 DNA: TGTGCCAGCAGTTCGGGTTTCGGGGCCTACGAGCAGTACTTC.

The chain is built from TRBV20-1 and TRBJ2-5, with no clear D. The CDR3 contains 11 residues. Trimming stripped 5 bases from V and 4 bases from J, with 8 bases between. Germline CDR1 and CDR2: DFQATT and SNEGSKA (reference sequence). The CDR3, as DNA: TGCAGTGCTGGGCCCAGAGAGACCCAGTACTTC. Translated, it gives CSAGPRETQYF.

V gene TRBV20-1 combines with J gene TRBJ1-1, with D hard to call. Trimming shortened V by 1 base and J by 0 bases, and 12 bases separated the two germline ends. Germline V gene data show CDR1 as DFQATT and CDR2 as SNEGSKA (reference sequence). This CDR3 spans 15 amino acids. As DNA, the CDR3 is TGCAGTGCTAGAGCGTACCTGGAAGTGAACACTGAAGCTTTCTTT. This translates into CSARAYLEVNTEAFF.

The V and J genes are TRBV4-3 and TRBJ2-7; 12 positions agree with TRBD2. The CDR3 is 15 amino acids. V shed 3 bases and J 2 bases; nucleotides not matched to a gene: 2. Germline V gene lookup returns CDR1 LGHNA and CDR2 YSLEER. The CDR3 nucleotides are TGCGCCAGCAGCCAGCGGACTAGCGGGACCTACGAGCAGTACTTC. It codes for CASSQRTSGTYEQYF.

The J gene is TRBJ2-3, the V gene TRBV29-1; no firm D call. The CDR3 extends over 12 amino acids. The germline CDR1 and CDR2 sequences are SQVTM and ANQGSEA. Trimming left V 5 bases short and J 2 bases short, with 8 bases between. CDR3 loop: CSVRTHTDTQYF. CDR3 sequence (DNA): TGCAGCGTTCGGACCCACACAGATACGCAGTATTTT.

J is TRBJ2-1 and V is TRBV5-4; D may be TRBD1 (6 bases). Germline-derived CDR1 and CDR2 are SGHNT and YYREEE (reference sequence). V shed 1 base and J shed 6 bases, with 11 bases lying between them. This CDR3 has 14 residues. The CDR3 nucleotides read TGTGCCAGCAGCTTGCAGACAGGCGCCAATGAGCAGTTCTTC. This gives the protein CASSLQTGANEQFF. Supplemented by reference TRBV5-4 and TRBJ2-1, the full variable domain reads ETGVTQSPTHLIKTRGQQVTLRCSSQSGHNTVSWYQQALGQGPQFIFQYYREEENGRGNFPPRFSGLQFPNYSSELNVNALELDDSALYLCASSLQTGANEQFFGPGTRLTVL.

This clonotype was observed at least ten times. The chain combines TRBV18 with TRBJ1-3; no definite D call. V shed 3 bases and J shed 0 bases, with 9 bases lying between them. There are 15 residues in the CDR3. The germline V gene encodes CDR1 KGHSH and CDR2 LQKENI. The CDR3 loop is CASSPQDYSGNTIYF. In DNA form, the CDR3 reads TGTGCCAGCTCACCCCAGGACTACTCTGGAAACACCATATATTTT.

This clonotype was seen a few times. The chain has TRBV4-3 and TRBJ2-1; D unclear. V lost 0 bases to trimming and J lost 8 bases, with 11 bases between them. Germline V lookup: CDR1 LGHNA, CDR2 YSLEER. The CDR3 runs to 14 residues. The CDR3 DNA sequence: TGCGCCAGCAGCCAAGATGTCGGCCGGCATGAGCAGTTCTTC. Its translation: CASSQDVGRHEQFF.